The TCR beta chain under discussion was sequenced for a study of PD-L1 blockade in urothelial cancer. Turning to the study itself: From 0 to 3 prior chemotherapy regimens had been given to the patients. At 3 weeks (second dose) and 6 weeks after starting treatment, blood was analyzed. T cells were recovered from blood samples at a median of roughly 130,000.

Germline V CDR1 and CDR2: SGHDT, YYEEEE. Trimming removed 2 bases at V and 7 bases at J, with 12 bases between. The CDR3 loop spans 14 amino acids. Time point denoted: pretreatment peripheral blood. Only a few counts were recorded for this clone. Measured with immunoSEQ multiplex PCR; TCRdb has only the in-frame clones, and not every one. The sample contains 50,000 to 55,000 clones, approximately 77% of which appear only once. This TCR came from a man between 70 and 80 years old with urothelial cancer. The sample here was PBMCs, taken around atezolizumab (anti-PD-L1) treatment. This chain joins TRBV5-6 and TRBJ1-4, with D unresolved. This CDR3 is CASSFGLRGEKLFF. CDR3 DNA sequence: TGTGCCAGCAGCTTCGGCCTTCGGGGTGAAAAACTGTTTTTT.